One sample yielded the 27 T cell receptor beta chains listed below, sequenced in a study of beta chain features in type 1 diabetes. Their specific antigens are unknown. Overall study findings and caveats: For Type 1 diabetes patients, all four CD4+ subsets carried TCRB CDR3s that were moderately but significantly shorter.

Reverse transcription of all isolated RNA meant that expressed TCRB transcripts were sequenced. Repertoires were generated with immunoSEQ multiplex PCR, while TCRdb's copy carries only in-frame clones and drops some. The sample has about 190,000 clones; about 7.8% are singletons. The sample was central memory CD4+ T cells from blood. These receptors were collected from a middle-aged woman with type 1 diabetes.

The rearrangement links TRBV7-3 to TRBJ2-5; TRBD2 matches at 7 bases. This CDR3 spans 13 amino acids. Per germline, CDR1 SGHTA and CDR2 FQGTGA. V lost 6 bases and J lost 5; bases outside the gene matches: 6. CDR3 residues: CASSTIGGETQYF. The DNA of the CDR3 is TGTGCCAGCAGTACTATCGGGGGGGAGACCCAGTACTTC.

This clone has more than one count but fewer than ten. The chain uses TRBV29-1 and TRBJ1-2, with 7 positions matching TRBD1. Germline trimming cut 4 bases from V and 4 bases from J; bases unmatched to any gene: 12. The germline CDR1 and CDR2 sequences are SQVTM and ANQGSEA. This CDR3 is 15 amino acids long. The CDR3 here is CSVAPSTGLGYGYTF. DNA of the CDR3: TGCAGCGTTGCCCCGTCGACAGGGCTGGGCTATGGCTACACCTTC.

Ten or more counts support this clone. V is TRBV14 and J is TRBJ1-2, with TRBD1 as a possible D gene (6 bases). Germline CDR1 and CDR2: SGHDN and FVKESK. The CDR3 has 14 residues. V was shortened by 5 bases and J by 4 bases, with 14 bases between the two germline ends. CDR3 region: CASSRTVGTYGYTF. The CDR3 DNA is TGTGCCAGCAGCAGGACAGTGGGGACCTATGGCTACACCTTC.

The chain carries TRBV6-1 and TRBJ1-5, with 9 bases lining up with TRBD1. The V segment lost 2 bases and the J segment 6 bases; nucleotides outside the gene matches: 8. Germline assignment: CDR1 MNHNS and CDR2 SASEGT. The CDR3 runs 16 residues. This CDR3 reads CASSEMVTGGLQPQHF. Written as DNA, the CDR3 is TGTGCCAGCAGTGAAATGGTGACAGGGGGGCTTCAGCCCCAGCATTTT.

This clone appeared a few times. This chain joins TRBV2 and TRBJ1-2; D gene unclear. Germline V gene data show CDR1 as SNHLY and CDR2 as FYNNEI. Between the trimmed V and J ends, which lost 6 bases and 7 bases, there was a span of 12 bases. CDR3 length: 12 residues. This CDR3 reads CASSPALAGYTF. CDR3 nucleotides: TGTGCCAGCAGCCCAGCGTTGGCTGGCTACACCTTC.

This clone was detected a few times. The CDR3 here is CASSLVVASSYNEQFF. The CDR3 bases are TGTGCCAGCAGCTTAGTTGTCGCGTCGTCCTACAATGAGCAGTTCTTC. V is TRBV11-1 and J is TRBJ2-1; D unresolved. CDR3 length equals 16 residues. Trimming took 1 base from V and 1 from J, leaving 11 bases between them. Germline values: CDR1 SGHAT, CDR2 FQDESV (reference sequence).

This clone was seen only a few times. The chain carries TRBV28 and TRBJ2-3; D gene ambiguous. The germline V gene has CDR1 MDHEN and CDR2 SYDVKM. Trimming cost V 8 bases and J 0 bases, with 9 bases left between them. The CDR3 has 13 amino acids. CDR3 amino acids: CASVRTSTDTQYF. Written as DNA, the CDR3 is TGTGCCAGCGTACGAACTAGCACAGATACGCAGTATTTT. Drawing the rest from reference TRBV28 and TRBJ2-3, the complete variable domain is DVKVTQSSRYLVKRTGEKVFLECVQDMDHENMFWYRQDPGLGLRLIYFSYDVKMKEKGDIPEGYSVSREKKERFSLILESASTNQTSMYLCASVRTSTDTQYFGPGTRLTVL.

This clone came up a few times. V gene TRBV11-2 combines with J gene TRBJ1-1; D possibly corresponds to TRBD1 (6 bases). The germline gives CDR1 SGHAT, CDR2 FQNNGV. This CDR3 region has 12 residues. V shed 5 bases and J shed 8 bases, with 12 bases lying between them. CDR3: CASSASRGEAFF. The CDR3 bases are TGTGCCAGCAGCGCTTCAAGGGGGGAAGCTTTCTTT.

Regarding this clone: One end of the junction is discordant with germline, which a read error may explain. The rearrangement joins TRBV7-8 to TRBJ2-4; maybe TRBD1 (5 bases). Germline CDR1 is SGHVS and CDR2 is FQNEAQ. The CDR3 has 12 residues. This chain's CDR3 is CASSLSGYDLHF. The CDR3 DNA is TGTGCCAGCAGCTTATCAGGGTACGACTTGCACTTC.

In its sample, this clone was seen a few times. The gene calls are TRBV12-5 and TRBJ2-5; possibly TRBD1 for D (5 bases). CDR3 length: 13 amino acids. V was clipped by 1 base and J by 5 bases, with 8 bases between them. Per germline, CDR1 LGHNT and CDR2 FRNRAP. CDR3 coding DNA: TGTGCTAGTGGTTTGGGGTCAGGGGAGACCCAGTACTTC. Encoded protein: CASGLGSGETQYF. Drawing the rest from reference TRBV12-5 and TRBJ2-5, the complete variable domain is DARVTQTPRHKVTEMGQEVTMRCQPILGHNTVFWYRQTMMQGLELLAYFRNRAPLDDSGMPKDRFSAEMPDATLATLKIQPSEPRDSAVYFCASGLGSGETQYFGPGTRLLVL.

The V gene is TRBV27, the J gene TRBJ1-2; the D gene is possibly TRBD1 (5 bases). This CDR3 has 17 amino acids. V lost 2 bases and J lost 4, with 20 bases in between. Germline V gene lookup returns CDR1 MNHEY and CDR2 SMNVEV (reference sequence). CDR3 residues: CASSLRSGTGGSYGYTF. Here the CDR3 DNA reads TGTGCCAGCAGTTTAAGATCCGGGACTGGAGGGAGCTATGGCTACACCTTC.

This chain joins TRBV19 and TRBJ2-7; D is possibly TRBD2 (5 bases). V dropped 5 bases and J dropped 9 bases, with 17 bases sitting between them. Germline V gene data show CDR1 as LNHDA and CDR2 as SQIVND (reference sequence). The CDR3 extends over 13 amino acids. The CDR3 sequence is CASSLEREKVQYF. DNA for the CDR3: TGTGCCAGTAGTCTGGAGAGGGAAAAGGTGCAGTACTTC.

The chain uses TRBV4-3 and TRBJ2-3, with a weak D call TRBD1 (5 bases). Trimming shortened V by 5 bases and J by 2 bases, and 14 bases separated the two germline ends. The germline CDR1 and CDR2 sequences are LGHNA and YSLEER. There are 15 residues in the CDR3. This chain's CDR3 is CASSSRLGHTDTQYF. In DNA form, the CDR3 reads TGCGCCAGCAGCTCCCGACTGGGGCACACAGATACGCAGTATTTT.

This clone has more than one count but fewer than ten. The rearrangement uses TRBV9 and TRBJ1-2; 9 nucleotides line up with TRBD1. CDR1 and CDR2 from the germline V gene are SGDLS and YYNGEE. V shed 3 bases, J shed 4 bases, and the junction held 13 bases outside the gene matches. CDR3 length equals 17 residues. CDR3 region: CASSDPDRGGSGYGYTF. CDR3 bases: TGTGCCAGCAGCGACCCGGACAGGGGTGGGTCGGGCTATGGCTACACCTTC.

This rearrangement joins TRBV5-1 to TRBJ2-6; 7 bases map to TRBD1. J was trimmed by 2 bases and V by 5 bases; bases with no gene match: 4. Germline V gene sequence: CDR1 SGHRS, CDR2 YFSETQ. This CDR3 region has 15 residues. The CDR3 loop reads CASSFGTAGANVLTF. CDR3 in DNA: TGCGCCAGCAGTTTTGGGACAGCTGGGGCCAACGTCCTGACTTTC.

This clone was seen more than once but under ten times. V and J are TRBV6-5 and TRBJ1-1; D remains ambiguous. The V end was cut by 0 bases, the J end by 4 bases, with 12 bases between. CDR1 and CDR2 (germline): MNHEY, SVGAGI. This CDR3 is 15 amino acids long. The CDR3 DNA reads as TGTGCCAGCAGTTACTCGCATTGGGAGGGCACTGAAGCTTTCTTT. Its protein is CASSYSHWEGTEAFF.

The chain joins TRBV5-5 to TRBJ2-7, with D unresolved. Looked up from germline, CDR1 is SGHKS and CDR2 is YYEKEE (reference sequence). This CDR3 has 13 residues. Trimming stripped 0 bases from V and 6 bases from J, with 10 bases between. CDR3 DNA: TGTGCCAGCAGCTTGGGGGCGTTAAGCGAGCAGTACTTC. Residues: CASSLGALSEQYF.

This clone was seen a handful of times. The rearrangement uses TRBV7-3 and TRBJ2-1; 12 bases fit TRBD2. CDR3 length: 15 amino acids. Germline loops: CDR1 SGHTA, CDR2 FQGTGA. The ends lost 4 bases at V and 4 bases at J; junction bases unmatched: 2. The CDR3 spells CASSYGTSGYNEQFF. The DNA for the CDR3 is TGTGCCAGCAGCTACGGGACTAGCGGGTACAATGAGCAGTTCTTC.

Only a few counts were recorded for this clone. This chain connects TRBV5-1 to TRBJ1-4, with 7 bases aligning to TRBD1. V lost 2 bases, J lost 16 bases, and 14 bases stayed unmatched. The germline CDR1 and CDR2 sequences are SGHRS and YFSETQ. The CDR3 length is 14 residues. The CDR3 region is CASSLEIPTTGQFF. The CDR3 DNA reads as TGCGCCAGCAGCTTAGAAATCCCGACGACAGGGCAGTTTTTT.

CDR3 protein: CASSLGTVYYGYTF. The CDR3 DNA follows: TGTGCCAGCAGCCTAGGGACAGTTTACTATGGCTACACCTTC. The chain has TRBV6-6 and TRBJ1-2, with 7 bases lining up with TRBD1. Germline V gene sequence: CDR1 MNHNY, CDR2 SVGAGI (reference sequence). This CDR3 spans 14 amino acids. Trimming removed 6 bases from V and 3 bases from J; junction bases left unmatched: 7.

This clone was counted a few times. Other DNA sequences in the sample encode the same CDR3. This rearrangement joins TRBV28 to TRBJ2-7; D uncertain. Germline loops: CDR1 MDHEN, CDR2 SYDVKM. The CDR3 is 12 residues long. The germline V and J ends were trimmed by 5 bases and 4 bases, with 9 bases remaining between them. The CDR3 sequence is CASSPRQYEQYF. In DNA form, the CDR3 reads TGTGCCAGCAGTCCTCGACAATACGAGCAGTACTTC.

This clone was counted a few times. The chain couples TRBV18 to TRBJ1-1; 7 bases are a match to TRBD1. J gave up 1 base and V 3 bases, and 5 bases lay outside the gene matches. CDR3 size: 15 residues. In germline, CDR1 is KGHSH, CDR2 LQKENI. This chain's CDR3 is CASSPPRTGNTEAFF. The CDR3 nucleotides are TGTGCCAGCTCACCGCCAAGGACAGGGAACACTGAAGCTTTCTTT.

This clone came up a few times. This sequence joins TRBV5-4 and TRBJ2-3, with 7 bases that match TRBD2. V lost 0 bases to trimming and J lost 4 bases; unmatched junction nucleotides: 2. The V gene's germline CDR1 is SGHNT and CDR2 YYREEE (reference sequence). The CDR3 is 14 amino acids. As DNA, the CDR3 is TGTGCCAGCAGCTTGGGCGGGAGTGCAGATACGCAGTATTTT. Protein: CASSLGGSADTQYF. The complete variable domain, with remaining parts taken from reference TRBV5-4 and TRBJ2-3, reads ETGVTQSPTHLIKTRGQQVTLRCSSQSGHNTVSWYQQALGQGPQFIFQYYREEENGRGNFPPRFSGLQFPNYSSELNVNALELDDSALYLCASSLGGSADTQYFGPGTRLTVL.

This clone came up a few times. The chain carries TRBV11-2 and TRBJ2-1; weak D call: TRBD1 (7 bases). Germline V gene sequence: CDR1 SGHAT, CDR2 FQNNGV. The germline V and J ends were trimmed by 4 bases and 4 bases, with 14 bases remaining between them. This CDR3 is built from 15 residues. The CDR3 DNA reads TGTGCCAGCAGCTCAGGGGGGCAGCAATACAATGAGCAGTTCTTC. Amino acids: CASSSGGQQYNEQFF.

The chain combines TRBV4-2 with TRBJ2-1; 9 bases align to TRBD2. V shed 3 bases and J 6 bases; nucleotides not matched to a gene: 6. CDR1 and CDR2 (germline): LGHNA, YNFKEQ. The CDR3 extends over 15 amino acids. The CDR3 reads CASSQTGGGANEQFF. The CDR3, as DNA: TGTGCCAGCAGCCAGACCGGCGGGGGGGCCAATGAGCAGTTCTTC.

This clone has only a few counts. This CDR3 is CASSLNLAGNTIYF. The CDR3 nucleotides read TGTGCCAGCAGCTTAAATCTGGCAGGAAACACCATATATTTT. This chain connects TRBV7-2 to TRBJ1-3; D unclear. V lost 2 bases and J 4 bases, leaving 9 bases between the germline ends. The germline gives CDR1 SGHTA, CDR2 FQGNSA. CDR3 length: 14 amino acids.

V usage is TRBV4-2 and J usage is TRBJ2-5; D call uncertain. Per germline, CDR1 LGHNA and CDR2 YNFKEQ. The V end lost 0 bases, the J end lost 5 bases, and 10 bases lay between the germline ends. The CDR3 spans 14 residues. CDR3 loop: CASSQDQARETQYF. CDR3 nucleotide sequence: TGTGCCAGCAGCCAAGATCAAGCTCGGGAGACCCAGTACTTC.